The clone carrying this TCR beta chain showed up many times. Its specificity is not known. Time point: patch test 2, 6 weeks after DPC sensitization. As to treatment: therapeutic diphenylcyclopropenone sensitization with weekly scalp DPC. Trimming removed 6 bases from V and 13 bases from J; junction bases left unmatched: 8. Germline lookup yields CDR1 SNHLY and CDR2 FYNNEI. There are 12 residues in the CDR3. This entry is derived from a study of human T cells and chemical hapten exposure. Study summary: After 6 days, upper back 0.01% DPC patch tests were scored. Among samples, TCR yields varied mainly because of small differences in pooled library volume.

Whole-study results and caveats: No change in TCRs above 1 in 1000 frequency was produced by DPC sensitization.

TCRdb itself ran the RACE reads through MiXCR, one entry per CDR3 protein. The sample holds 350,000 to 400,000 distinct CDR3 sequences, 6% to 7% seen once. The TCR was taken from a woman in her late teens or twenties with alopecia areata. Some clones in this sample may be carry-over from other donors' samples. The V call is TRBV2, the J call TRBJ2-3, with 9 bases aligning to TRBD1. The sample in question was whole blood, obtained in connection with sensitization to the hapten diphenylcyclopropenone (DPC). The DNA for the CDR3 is TGTGCCAGCAGCAACAGGGGGCCAGAGGAGTATTTT. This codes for CASSNRGPEEYF.